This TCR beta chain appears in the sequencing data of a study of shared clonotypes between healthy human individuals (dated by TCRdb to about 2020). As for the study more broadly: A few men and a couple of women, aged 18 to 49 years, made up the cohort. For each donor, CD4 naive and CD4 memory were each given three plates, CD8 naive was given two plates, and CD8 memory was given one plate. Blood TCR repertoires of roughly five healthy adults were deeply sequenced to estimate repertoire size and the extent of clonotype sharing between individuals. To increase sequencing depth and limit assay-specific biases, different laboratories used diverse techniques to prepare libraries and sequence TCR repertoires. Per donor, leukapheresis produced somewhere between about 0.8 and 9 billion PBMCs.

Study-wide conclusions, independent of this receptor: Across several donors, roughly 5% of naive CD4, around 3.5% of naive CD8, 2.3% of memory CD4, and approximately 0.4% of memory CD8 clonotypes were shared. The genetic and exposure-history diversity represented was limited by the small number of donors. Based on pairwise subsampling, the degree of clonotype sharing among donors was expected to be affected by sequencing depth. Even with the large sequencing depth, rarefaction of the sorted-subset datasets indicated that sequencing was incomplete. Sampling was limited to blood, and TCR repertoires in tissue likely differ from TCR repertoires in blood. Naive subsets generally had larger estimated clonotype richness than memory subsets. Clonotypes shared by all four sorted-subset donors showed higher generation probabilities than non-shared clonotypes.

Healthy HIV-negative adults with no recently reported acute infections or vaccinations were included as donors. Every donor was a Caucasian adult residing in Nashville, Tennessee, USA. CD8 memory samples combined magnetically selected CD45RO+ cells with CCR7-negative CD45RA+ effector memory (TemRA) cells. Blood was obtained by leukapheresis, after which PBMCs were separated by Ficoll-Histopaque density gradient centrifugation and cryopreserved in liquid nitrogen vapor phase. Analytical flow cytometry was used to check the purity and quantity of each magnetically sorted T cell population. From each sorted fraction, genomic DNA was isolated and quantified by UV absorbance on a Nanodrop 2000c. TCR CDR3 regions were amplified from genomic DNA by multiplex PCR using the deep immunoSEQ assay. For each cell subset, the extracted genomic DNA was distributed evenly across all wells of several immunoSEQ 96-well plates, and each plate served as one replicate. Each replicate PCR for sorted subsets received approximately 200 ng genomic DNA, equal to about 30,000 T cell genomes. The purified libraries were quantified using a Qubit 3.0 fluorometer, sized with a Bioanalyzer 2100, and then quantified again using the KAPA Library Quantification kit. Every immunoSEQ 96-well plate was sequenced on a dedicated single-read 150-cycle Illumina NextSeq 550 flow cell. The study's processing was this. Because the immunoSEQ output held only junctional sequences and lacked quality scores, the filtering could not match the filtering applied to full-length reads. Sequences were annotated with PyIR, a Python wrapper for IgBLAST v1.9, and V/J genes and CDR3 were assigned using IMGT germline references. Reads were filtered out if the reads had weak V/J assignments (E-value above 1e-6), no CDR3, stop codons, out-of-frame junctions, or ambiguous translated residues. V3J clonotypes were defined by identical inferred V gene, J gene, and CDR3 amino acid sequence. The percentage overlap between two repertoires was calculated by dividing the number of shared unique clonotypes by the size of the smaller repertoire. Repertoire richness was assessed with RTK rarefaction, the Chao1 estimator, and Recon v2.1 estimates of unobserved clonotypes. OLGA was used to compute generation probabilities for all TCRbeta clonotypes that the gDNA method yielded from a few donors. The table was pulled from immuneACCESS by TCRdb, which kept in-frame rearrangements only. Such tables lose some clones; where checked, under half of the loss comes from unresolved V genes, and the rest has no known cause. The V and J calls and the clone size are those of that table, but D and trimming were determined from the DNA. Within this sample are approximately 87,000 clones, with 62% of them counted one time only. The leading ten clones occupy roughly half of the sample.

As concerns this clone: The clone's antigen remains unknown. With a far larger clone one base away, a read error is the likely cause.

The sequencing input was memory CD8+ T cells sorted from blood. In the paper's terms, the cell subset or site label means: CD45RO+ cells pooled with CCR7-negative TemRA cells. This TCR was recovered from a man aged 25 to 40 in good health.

The DNA reads TGCACCAGCAGCCAGACTGGCGGGAGAAACACCGGGGAGCTGTTTTTT. Its product reads: CTSSQTGGRNTGELFF. The rearranged segments are TRBV1 and TRBJ2-2; the D call in the table, TRBD2, was not verified against the DNA. TRBV1 is listed as a pseudogene. The CDR3, from cysteine to phenylalanine, totals 16 residues. The retained sequence is limited to the CDR3, 48 bases, with the frame set at the first base.